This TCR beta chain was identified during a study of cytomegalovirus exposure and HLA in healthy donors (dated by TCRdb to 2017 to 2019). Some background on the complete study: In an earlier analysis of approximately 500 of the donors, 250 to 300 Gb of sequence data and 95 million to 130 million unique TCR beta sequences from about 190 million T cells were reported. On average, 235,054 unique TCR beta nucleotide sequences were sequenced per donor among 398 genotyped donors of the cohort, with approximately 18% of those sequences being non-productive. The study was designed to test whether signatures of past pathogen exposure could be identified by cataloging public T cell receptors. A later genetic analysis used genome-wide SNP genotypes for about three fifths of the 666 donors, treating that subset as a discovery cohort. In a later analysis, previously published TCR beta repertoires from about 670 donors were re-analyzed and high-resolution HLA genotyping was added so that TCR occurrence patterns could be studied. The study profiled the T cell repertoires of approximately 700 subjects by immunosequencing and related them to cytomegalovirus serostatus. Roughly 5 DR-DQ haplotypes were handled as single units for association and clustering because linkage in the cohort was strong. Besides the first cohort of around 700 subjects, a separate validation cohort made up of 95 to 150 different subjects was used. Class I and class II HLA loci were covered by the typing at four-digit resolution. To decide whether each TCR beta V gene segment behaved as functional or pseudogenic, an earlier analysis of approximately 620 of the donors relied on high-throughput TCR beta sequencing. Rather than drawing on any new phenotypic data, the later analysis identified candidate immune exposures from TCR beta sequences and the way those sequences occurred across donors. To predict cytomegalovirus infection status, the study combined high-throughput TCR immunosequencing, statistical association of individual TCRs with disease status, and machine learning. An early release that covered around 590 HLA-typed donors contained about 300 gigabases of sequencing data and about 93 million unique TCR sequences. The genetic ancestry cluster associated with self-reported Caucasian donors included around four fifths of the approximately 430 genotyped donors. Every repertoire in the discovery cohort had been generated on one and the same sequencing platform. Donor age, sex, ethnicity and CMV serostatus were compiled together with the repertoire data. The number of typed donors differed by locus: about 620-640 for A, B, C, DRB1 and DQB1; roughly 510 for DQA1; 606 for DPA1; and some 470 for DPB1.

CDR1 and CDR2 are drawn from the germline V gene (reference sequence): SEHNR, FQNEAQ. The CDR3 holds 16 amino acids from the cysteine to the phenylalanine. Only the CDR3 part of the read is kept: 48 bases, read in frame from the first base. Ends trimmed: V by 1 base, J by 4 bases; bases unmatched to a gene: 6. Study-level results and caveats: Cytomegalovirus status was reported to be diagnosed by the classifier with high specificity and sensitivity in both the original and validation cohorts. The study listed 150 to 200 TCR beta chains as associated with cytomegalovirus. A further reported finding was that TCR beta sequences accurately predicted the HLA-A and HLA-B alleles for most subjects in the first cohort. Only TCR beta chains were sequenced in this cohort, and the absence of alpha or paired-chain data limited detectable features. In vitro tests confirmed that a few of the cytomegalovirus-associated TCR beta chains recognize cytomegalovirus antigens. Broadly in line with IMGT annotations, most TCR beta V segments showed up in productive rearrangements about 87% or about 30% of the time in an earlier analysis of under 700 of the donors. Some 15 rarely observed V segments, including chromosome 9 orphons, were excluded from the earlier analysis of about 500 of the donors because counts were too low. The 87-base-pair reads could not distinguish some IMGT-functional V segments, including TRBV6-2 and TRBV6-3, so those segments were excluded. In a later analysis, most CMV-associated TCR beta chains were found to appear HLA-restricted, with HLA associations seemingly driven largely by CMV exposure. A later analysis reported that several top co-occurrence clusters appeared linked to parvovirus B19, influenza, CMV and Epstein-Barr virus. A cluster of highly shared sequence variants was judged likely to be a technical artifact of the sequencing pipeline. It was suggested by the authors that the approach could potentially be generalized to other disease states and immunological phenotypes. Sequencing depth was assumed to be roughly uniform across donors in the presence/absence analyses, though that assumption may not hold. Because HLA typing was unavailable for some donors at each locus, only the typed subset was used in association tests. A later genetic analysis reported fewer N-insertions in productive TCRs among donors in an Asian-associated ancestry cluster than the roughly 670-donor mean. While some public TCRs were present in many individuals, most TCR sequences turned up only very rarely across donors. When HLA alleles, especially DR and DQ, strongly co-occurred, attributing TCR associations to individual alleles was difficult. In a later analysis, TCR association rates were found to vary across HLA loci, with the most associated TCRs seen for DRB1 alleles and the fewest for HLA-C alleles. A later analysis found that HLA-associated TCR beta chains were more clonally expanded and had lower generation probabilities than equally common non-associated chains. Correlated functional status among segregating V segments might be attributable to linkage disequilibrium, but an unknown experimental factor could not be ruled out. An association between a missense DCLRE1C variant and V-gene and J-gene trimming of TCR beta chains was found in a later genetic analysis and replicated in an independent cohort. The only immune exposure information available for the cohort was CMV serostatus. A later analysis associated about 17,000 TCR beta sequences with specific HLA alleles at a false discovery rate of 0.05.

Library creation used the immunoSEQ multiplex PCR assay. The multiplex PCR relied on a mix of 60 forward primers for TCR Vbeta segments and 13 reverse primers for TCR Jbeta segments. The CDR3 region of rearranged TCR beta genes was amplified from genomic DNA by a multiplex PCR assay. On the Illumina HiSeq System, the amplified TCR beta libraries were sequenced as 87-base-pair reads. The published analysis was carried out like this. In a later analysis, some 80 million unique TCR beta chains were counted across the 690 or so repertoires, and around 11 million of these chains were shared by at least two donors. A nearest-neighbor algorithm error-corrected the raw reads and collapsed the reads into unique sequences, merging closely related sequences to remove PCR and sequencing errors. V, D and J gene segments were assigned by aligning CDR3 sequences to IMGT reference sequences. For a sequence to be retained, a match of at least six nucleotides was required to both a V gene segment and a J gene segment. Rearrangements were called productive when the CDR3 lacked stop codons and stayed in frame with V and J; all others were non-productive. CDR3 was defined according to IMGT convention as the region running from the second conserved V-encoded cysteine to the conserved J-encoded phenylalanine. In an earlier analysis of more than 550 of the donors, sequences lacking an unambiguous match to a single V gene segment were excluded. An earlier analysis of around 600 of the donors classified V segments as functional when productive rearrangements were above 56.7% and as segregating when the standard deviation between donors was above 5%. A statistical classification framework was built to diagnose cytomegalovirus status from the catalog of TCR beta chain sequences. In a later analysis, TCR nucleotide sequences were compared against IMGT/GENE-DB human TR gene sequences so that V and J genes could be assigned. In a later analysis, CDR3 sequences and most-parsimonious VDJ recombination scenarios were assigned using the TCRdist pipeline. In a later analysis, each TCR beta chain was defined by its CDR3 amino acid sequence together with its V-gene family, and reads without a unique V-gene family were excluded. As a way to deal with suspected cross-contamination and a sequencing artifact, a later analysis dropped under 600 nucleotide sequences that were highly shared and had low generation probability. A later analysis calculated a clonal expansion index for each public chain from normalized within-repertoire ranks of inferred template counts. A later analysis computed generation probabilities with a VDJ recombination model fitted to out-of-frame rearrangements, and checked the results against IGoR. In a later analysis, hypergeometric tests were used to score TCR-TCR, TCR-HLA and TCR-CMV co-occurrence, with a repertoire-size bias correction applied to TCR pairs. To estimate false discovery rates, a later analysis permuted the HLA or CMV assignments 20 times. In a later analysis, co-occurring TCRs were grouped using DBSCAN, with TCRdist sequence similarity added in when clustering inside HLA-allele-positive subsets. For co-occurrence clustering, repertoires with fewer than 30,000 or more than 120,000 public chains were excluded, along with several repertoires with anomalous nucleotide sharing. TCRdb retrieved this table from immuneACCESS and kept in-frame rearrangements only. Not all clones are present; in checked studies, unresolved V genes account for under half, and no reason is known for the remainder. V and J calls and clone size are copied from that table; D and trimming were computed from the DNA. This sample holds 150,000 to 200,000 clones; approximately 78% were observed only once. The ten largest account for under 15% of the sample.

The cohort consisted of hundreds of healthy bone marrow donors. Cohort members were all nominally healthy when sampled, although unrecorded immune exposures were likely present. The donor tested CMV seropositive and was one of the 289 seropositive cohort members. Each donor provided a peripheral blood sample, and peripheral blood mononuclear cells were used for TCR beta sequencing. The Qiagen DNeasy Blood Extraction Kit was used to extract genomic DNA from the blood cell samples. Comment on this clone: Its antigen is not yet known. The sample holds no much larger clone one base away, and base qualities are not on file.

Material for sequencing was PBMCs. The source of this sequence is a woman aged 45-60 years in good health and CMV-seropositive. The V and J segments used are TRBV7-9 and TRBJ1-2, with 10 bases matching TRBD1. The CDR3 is CASSLGRDRGLYGYTF. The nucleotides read TGTGCCAGCAGCTTAGGCCGGGACAGGGGTCTCTATGGCTACACCTTC. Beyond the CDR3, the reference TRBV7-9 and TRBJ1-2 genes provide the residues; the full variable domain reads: DTGVSQNPRHKITKRGQNVTFRCDPISEHNRLYWYRQTLGQGPEFLTYFQNEAQLEKSRLLSDRFSAERPKGSFSTLEIQRTEQGDSAMYLCASSLGRDRGLYGYTFGSGTRLTVV.